A single sample is the source of the 2 T cell receptor beta chains below, sequenced in a study of metastatic and nonmetastatic thyroid tumors. Before thyroid surgery, none of the patients had received any treatment. MiXCR was used by TCRdb to re-call the PCR reads. The sample has 10,000 to 12,000 clones, 28% seen once. The sample was tumor tissue. These receptors came from a male donor with papillary thyroid cancer or a benign thyroid nodule (not recorded which). Some clones in this sample may be carry-over from other donors' samples.

The J gene is TRBJ1-1, the V gene TRBV10-1; D ambiguous. V lost 0 bases, J lost 1 base, and 12 bases lay in between. The CDR3 is 16 residues long. The germline V gene encodes CDR1 WNHNN and CDR2 SYGVQD (reference sequence). CDR3 sequence: CASSESRSHRNTEAFF. CDR3 nucleotides: TGCGCCAGCAGTGAGTCGAGGAGCCATAGGAACACTGAAGCTTTCTTT.

The V gene is TRBV12-3 or TRBV12-4, the J gene TRBJ1-3; no definite D call. The V end was cut by 2 bases, the J end by 0 bases, with 2 bases between. This CDR3 is built from 13 residues. CDR3 in DNA: TGTGCCAGCAGTTTACACTCTGGAAACACCATATATTTT. Its translation is CASSLHSGNTIYF.